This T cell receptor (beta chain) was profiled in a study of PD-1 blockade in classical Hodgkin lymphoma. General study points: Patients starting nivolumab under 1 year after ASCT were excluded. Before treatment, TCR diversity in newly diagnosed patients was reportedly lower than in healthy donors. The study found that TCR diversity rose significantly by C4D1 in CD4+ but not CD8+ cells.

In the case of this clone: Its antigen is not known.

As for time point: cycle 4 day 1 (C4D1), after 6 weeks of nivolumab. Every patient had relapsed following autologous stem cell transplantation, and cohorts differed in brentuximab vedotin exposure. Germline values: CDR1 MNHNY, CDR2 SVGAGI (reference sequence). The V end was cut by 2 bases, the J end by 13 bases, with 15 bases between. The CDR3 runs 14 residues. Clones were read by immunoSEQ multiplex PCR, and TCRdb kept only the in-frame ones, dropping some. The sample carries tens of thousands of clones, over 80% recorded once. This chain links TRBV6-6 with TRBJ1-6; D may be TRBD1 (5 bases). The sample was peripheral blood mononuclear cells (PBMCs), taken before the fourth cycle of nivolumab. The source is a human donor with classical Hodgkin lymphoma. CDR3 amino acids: CASSYDSRLEPLHF. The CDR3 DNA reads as TGTGCCAGCAGTTACGACAGCCGCCTAGAGCCCCTCCACTTT.